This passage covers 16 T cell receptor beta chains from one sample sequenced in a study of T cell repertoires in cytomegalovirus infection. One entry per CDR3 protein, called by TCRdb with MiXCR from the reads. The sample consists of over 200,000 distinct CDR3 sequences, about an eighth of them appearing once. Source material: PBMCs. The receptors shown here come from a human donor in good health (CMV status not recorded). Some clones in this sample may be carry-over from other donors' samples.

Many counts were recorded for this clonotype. The CDR3 nucleotides read TGTGCCAGCAGCCACGGGCCTGGGATGTTGGGCACTGAAGCTTTCTTT. Encoded protein: CASSHGPGMLGTEAFF. This chain connects TRBV7-6 to TRBJ1-1; D is unresolved. The CDR3 runs to 16 residues. The V and J ends lost 5 bases and 4 bases respectively, with 20 bases between them. Per germline, CDR1 SGHVS and CDR2 FNYEAQ.

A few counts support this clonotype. The DNA for the CDR3 is TGTGCCAGCAGTCCCAAGAGCTACGAGCAGTACTTC. It yields the protein CASSPKSYEQYF. The chain uses TRBV28 and TRBJ2-7, with D uncertain. Trimming removed 5 bases from V and 3 bases from J, with 8 bases in between. There are 12 residues in the CDR3. CDR1 is MDHEN and CDR2 is SYDVKM in the germline V gene.

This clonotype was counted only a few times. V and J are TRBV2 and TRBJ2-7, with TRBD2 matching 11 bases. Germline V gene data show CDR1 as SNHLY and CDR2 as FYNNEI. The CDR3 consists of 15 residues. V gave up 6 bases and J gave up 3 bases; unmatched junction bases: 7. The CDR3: CASSHSGGEYYEQYF. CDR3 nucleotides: TGTGCCAGCAGCCATAGCGGGGGGGAATACTACGAGCAGTACTTC. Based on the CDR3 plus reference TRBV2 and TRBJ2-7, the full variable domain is EPEVTQTPSHQVTQMGQEVILRCVPISNHLYFYWYRQILGQKVEFLVSFYNNEISEKSEIFDDQFSVERPDGSNFTLKIRSTKLEDSAMYFCASSHSGGEYYEQYFGPGTRLTVT.

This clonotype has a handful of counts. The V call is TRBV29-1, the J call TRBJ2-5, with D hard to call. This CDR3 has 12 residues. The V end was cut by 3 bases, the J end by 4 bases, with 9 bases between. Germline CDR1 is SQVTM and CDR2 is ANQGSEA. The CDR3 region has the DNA TGCAGCGTTGATCGGGCAGCAGAGACCCAGTACTTC. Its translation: CSVDRAAETQYF. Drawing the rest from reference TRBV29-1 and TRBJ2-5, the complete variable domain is SAVISQKPSRDICQRGTSLTIQCQVDSQVTMMFWYRQQPGQSLTLIATANQGSEATYESGFVIDKFPISRPNLTFSTLTVSNMSPEDSSIYLCSVDRAAETQYFGPGTRLLVL.

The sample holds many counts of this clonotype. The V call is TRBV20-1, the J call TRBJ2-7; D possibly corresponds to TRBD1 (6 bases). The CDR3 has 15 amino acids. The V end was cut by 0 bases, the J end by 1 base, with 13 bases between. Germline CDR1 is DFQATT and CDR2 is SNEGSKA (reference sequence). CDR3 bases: TGCAGTGCTAGAGATGCGTACAGGGAATCCTACGAGCAGTACTTC. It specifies CSARDAYRESYEQYF.

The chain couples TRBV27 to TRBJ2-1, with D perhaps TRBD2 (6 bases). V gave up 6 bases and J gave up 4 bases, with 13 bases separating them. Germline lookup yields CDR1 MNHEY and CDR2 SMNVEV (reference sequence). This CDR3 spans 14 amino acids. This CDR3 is CASSPIREYNEQFF. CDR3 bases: TGTGCCAGCAGCCCCATCCGGGAGTACAATGAGCAGTTCTTC.

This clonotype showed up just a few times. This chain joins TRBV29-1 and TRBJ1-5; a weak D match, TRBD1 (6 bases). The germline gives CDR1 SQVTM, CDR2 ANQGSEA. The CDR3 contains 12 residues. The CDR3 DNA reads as TGCAGGGTCGGACAGAGTAATCAGCCCCAGCATTTT. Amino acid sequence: CRVGQSNQPQHF.

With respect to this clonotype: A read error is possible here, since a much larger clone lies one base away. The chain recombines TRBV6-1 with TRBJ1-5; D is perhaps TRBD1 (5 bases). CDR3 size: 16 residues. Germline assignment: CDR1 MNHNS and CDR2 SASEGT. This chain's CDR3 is CASSHTGLLSNQPQNF. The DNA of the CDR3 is TGTGCCAGCAGTCATACGGGACTTCTGAGCAATCAGCCCCAGAATTTT.

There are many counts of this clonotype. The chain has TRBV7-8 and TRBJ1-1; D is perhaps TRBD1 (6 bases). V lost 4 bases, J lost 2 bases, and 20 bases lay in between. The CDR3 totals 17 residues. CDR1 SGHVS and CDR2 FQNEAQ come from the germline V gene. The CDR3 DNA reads TGTGCCAGCAGCTCCTACAGGGTTCCGCTAACCAACACTGAAGCTTTCTTT. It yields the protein CASSSYRVPLTNTEAFF.

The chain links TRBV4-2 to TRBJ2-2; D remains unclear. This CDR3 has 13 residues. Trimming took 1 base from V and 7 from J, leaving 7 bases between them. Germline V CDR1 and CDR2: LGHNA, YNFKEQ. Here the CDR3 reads CASSQGDIGELFF. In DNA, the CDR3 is TGTGCCAGCAGCCAAGGGGATATCGGGGAGCTGTTTTTT.

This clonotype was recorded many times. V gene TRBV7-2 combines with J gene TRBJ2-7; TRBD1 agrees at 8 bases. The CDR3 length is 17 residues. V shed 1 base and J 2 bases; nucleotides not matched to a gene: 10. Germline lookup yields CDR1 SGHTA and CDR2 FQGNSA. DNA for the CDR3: TGTGCCAGCAGCTTAGATATGACAGGGGAGTTACCCTACGAGCAGTACTTC. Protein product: CASSLDMTGELPYEQYF.

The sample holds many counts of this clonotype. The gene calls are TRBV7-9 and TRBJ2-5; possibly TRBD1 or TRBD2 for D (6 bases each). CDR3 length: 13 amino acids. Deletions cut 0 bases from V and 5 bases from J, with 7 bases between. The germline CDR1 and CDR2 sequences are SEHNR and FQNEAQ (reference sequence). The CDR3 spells CASSLAGGETQYF. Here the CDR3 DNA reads TGTGCCAGCAGCTTAGCGGGGGGCGAGACCCAGTACTTC.

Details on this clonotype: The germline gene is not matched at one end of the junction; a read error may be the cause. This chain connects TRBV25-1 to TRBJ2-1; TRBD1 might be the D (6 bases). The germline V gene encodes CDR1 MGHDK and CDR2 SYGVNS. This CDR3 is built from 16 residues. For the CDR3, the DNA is TGTGCCAGCAGTGAAGTCGGGGACATAGCTTACAATGAGCGGTTCTTC. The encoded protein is CASSEVGDIAYNERFF.

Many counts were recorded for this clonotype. The CDR3 is CASSLGRTGGRGYTF. The CDR3 DNA follows: TGTGCCAGCAGCTTAGGGCGGACAGGGGGCCGGGGCTACACCTTC. This chain uses TRBV7-2 with TRBJ1-2; 11 nucleotides align to TRBD1. V lost 1 base to trimming and J lost 8 bases; unmatched junction nucleotides: 6. The germline CDR1 and CDR2 sequences are SGHTA and FQGNSA. There are 15 residues in the CDR3. Combining the CDR3 with reference TRBV7-2 and TRBJ1-2 gives the whole variable domain GAGVSQSPSNKVTEKGKDVELRCDPISGHTALYWYRQSLGQGLEFLIYFQGNSAPDKSGLPSDRFSAERTGGSVSTLTIQRTQQEDSAVYLCASSLGRTGGRGYTFGSGTRLTVV.

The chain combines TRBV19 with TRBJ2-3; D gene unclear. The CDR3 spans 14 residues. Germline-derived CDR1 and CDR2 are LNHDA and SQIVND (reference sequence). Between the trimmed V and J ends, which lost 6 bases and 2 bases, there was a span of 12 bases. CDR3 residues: CASSKRFTTDTQYF. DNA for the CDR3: TGTGCCAGTAGCAAGAGATTCACCACAGATACGCAGTATTTT. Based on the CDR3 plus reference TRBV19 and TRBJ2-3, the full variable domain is DGGITQSPKYLFRKEGQNVTLSCEQNLNHDAMYWYRQDPGQGLRLIYYSQIVNDFQKGDIAEGYSVSREKKESFPLTVTSAQKNPTAFYLCASSKRFTTDTQYFGPGTRLTVL.

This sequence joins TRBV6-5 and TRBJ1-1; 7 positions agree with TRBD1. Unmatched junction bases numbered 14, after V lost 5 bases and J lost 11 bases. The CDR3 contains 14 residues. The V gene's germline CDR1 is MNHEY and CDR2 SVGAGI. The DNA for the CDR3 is TGTGCCAGCAGTACGACAGGGCCCCGCTCGGGGGCTTTCTTT. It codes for CASSTTGPRSGAFF.